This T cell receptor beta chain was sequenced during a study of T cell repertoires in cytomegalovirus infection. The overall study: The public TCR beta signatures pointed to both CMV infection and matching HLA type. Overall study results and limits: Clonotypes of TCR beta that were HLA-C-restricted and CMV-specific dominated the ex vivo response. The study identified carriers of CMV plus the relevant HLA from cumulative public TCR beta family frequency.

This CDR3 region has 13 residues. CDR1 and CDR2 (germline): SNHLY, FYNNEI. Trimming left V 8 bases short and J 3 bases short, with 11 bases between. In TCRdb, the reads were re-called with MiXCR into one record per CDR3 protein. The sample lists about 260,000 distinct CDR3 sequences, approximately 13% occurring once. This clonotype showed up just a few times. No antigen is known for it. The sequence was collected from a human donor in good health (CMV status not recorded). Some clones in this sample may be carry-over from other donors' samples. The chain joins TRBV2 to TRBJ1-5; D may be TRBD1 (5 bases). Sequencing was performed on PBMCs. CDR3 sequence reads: CASLQDANQPQHF. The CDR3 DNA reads TGTGCCAGCTTACAGGACGCCAATCAGCCCCAGCATTTT.